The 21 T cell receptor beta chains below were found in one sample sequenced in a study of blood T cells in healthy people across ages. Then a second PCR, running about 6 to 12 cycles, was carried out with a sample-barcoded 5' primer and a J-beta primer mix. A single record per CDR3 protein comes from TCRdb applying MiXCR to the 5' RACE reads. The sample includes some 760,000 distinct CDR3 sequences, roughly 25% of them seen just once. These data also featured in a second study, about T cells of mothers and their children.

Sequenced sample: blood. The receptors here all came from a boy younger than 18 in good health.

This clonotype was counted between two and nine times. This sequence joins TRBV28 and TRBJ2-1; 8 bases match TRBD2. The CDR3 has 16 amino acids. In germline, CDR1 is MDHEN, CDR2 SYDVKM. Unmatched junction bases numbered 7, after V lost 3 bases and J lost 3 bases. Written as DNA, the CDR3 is TGTGCCAGCAGTTTGGGGATAGCGGGGTACTACAATGAGCAGTTCTTC. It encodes CASSLGIAGYYNEQFF.

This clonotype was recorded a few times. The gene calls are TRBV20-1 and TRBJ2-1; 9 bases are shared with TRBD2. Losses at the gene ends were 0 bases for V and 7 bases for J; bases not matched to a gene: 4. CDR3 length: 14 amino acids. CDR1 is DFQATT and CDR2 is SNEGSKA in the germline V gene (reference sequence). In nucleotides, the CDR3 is TGCAGTGCTAGAGAGAGTAGCGGGAGAAATGAGCAGTTCTTC. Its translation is CSARESSGRNEQFF.

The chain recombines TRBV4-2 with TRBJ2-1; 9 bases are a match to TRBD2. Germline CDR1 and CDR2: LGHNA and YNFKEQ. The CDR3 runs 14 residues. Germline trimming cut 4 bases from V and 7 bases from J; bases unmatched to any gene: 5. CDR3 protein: CASSRGGAGNEQFF. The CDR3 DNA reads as TGTGCCAGCAGCCGCGGGGGGGCGGGGAATGAGCAGTTCTTC.

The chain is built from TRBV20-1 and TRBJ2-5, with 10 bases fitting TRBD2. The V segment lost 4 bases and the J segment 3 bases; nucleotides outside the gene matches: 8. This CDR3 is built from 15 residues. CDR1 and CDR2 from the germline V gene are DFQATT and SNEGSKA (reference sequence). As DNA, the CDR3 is TGCAGTGCTACCGGGACTAGCGACCTAGAAGAGACCCAGTACTTC. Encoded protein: CSATGTSDLEETQYF.

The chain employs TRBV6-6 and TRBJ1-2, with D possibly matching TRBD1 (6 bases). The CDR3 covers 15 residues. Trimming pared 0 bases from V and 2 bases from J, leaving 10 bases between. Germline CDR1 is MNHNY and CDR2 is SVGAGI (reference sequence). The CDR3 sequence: CASSYSGGRNYGYTF. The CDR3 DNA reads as TGTGCCAGCAGTTACTCGGGGGGGCGGAACTATGGCTACACCTTC.

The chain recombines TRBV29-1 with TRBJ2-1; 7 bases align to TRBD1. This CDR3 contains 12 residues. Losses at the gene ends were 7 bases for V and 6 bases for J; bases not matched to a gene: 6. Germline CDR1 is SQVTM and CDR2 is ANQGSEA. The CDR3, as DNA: TGCAGCGGCCACTACAGGGGCAATGAGCAGTTCTTC. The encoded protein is CSGHYRGNEQFF.

CDR3 DNA sequence: TGTGCCAGCAGCTACCCCATCGACAGCCAAGAAGAGACCCAGTACTTC. As protein: CASSYPIDSQEETQYF. The chain joins TRBV11-3 to TRBJ2-5, with a tentative D call TRBD1 (5 bases). Germline-derived CDR1 and CDR2 are SGHNT and YENEEA. This CDR3 spans 16 amino acids. Trimming took off 4 bases at V and 3 bases at J, with 18 bases between the two ends.

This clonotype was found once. CDR3 in amino acids: CASSLALITTFTDTQYF. CDR3 bases: TGTGCCAGCAGCTTGGCCCTGATAACCACATTCACAGATACGCAGTATTTT. The rearrangement joins TRBV7-2 to TRBJ2-3; D is unclear. Germline CDR1 SGHTA, CDR2 FQGNSA. Trimming took off 3 bases at V and 2 bases at J, with 18 bases between the two ends. This CDR3 is 17 amino acids long.

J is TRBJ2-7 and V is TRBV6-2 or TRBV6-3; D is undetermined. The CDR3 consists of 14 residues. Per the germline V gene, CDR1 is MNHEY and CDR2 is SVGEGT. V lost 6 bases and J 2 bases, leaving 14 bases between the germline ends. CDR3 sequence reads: CASSPLWGPYEQYF. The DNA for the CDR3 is TGTGCCAGCAGCCCTCTCTGGGGTCCCTACGAGCAGTACTTC.

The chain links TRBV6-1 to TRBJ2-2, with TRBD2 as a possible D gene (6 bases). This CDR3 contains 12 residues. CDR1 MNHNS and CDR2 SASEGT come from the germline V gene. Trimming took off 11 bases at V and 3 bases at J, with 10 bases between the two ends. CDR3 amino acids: CAGGIDTGELFF. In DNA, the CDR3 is TGTGCCGGGGGGATCGACACCGGGGAGCTGTTTTTT.

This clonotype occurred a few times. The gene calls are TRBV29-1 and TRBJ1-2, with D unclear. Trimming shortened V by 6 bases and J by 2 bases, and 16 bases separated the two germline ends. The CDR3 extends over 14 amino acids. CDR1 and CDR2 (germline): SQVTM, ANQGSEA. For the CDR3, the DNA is TGCAGCGTCAAGTTTGTGGGTCGGAACTATGGCTACACCTTC. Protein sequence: CSVKFVGRNYGYTF.

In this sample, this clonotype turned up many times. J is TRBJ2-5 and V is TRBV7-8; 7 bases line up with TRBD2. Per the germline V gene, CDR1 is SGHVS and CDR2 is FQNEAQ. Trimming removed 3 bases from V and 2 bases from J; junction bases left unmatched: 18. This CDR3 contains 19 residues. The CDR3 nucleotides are TGTGCCAGCAGCTTCCTGTCCATGGCGGGAGAGCCGTTTCAAGAGACCCAGTACTTC. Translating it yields CASSFLSMAGEPFQETQYF.

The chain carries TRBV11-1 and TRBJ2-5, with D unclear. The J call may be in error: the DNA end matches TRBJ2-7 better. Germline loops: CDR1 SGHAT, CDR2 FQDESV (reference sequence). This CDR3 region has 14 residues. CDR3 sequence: CASSLEAEAYEQYF. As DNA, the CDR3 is TGTGCCAGCAGCTTAGAGGCAGAAGCCTACGAGCAGTACTTC.

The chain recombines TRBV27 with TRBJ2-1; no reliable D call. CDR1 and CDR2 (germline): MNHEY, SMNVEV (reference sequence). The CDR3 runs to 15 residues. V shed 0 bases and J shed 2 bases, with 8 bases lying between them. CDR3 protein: CASSLSISPYNEQFF. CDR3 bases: TGTGCCAGCAGTTTATCTATTTCCCCCTACAATGAGCAGTTCTTC.

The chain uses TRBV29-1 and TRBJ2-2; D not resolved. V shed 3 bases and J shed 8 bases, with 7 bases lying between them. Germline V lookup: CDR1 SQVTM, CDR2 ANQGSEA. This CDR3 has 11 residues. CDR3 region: CSVDLGGELFF. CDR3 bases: TGCAGCGTTGACCTCGGAGGGGAGCTGTTTTTT.

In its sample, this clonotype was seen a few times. CDR3 protein: CASSLRTGPGNTIYF. The CDR3 region has the DNA TGCGCCAGCAGCTTAAGGACCGGACCTGGAAACACCATATATTTT. V usage is TRBV5-1 and J usage is TRBJ1-3; D unclear. The ends were cut back, 2 bases at V and 2 bases at J, with 11 bases in the middle. In germline, CDR1 is SGHRS, CDR2 YFSETQ. The CDR3 consists of 15 residues. Using reference TRBV5-1 and TRBJ1-3 for the parts outside the CDR3, the full variable domain is KAGVTQTPRYLIKTRGQQVTLSCSPISGHRSVSWYQQTPGQGLQFLFEYFSETQRNKGNFPGRFSGRQFSNSRSEMNVSTLELGDSALYLCASSLRTGPGNTIYFGEGSWLTVV.

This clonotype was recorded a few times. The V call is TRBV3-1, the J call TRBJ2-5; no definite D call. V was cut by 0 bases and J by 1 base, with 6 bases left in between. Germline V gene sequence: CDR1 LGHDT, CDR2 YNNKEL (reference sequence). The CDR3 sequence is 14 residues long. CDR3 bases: TGTGCCAGCAGCCAAGATTACAGCCAAGAGACCCAGTACTTC. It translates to CASSQDYSQETQYF.

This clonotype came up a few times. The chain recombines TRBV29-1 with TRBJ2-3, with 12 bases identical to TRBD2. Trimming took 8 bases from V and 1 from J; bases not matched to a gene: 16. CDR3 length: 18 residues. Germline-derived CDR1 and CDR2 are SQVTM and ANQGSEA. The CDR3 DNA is TGCAGCCAGACTCGCCTAGCGGGGGGGATGGGCGGCACAGATACGCAGTATTTT. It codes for CSQTRLAGGMGGTDTQYF.

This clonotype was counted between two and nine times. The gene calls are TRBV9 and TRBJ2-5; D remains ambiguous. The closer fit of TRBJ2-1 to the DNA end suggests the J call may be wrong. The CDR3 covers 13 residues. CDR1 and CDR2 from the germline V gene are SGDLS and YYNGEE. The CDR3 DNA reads TGTGCCAGCAGCGTCCTAGTTGGCAATGAGCAGTTCTTC. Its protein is CASSVLVGNEQFF.

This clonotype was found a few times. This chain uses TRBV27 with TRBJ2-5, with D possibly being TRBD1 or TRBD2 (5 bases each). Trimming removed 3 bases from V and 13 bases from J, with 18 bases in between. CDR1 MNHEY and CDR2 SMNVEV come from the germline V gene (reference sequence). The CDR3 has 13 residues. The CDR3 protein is CASSFRDPVGRYF. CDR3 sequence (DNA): TGTGCCAGCAGTTTCCGGGACCCTGTCGGCAGGTACTTC.

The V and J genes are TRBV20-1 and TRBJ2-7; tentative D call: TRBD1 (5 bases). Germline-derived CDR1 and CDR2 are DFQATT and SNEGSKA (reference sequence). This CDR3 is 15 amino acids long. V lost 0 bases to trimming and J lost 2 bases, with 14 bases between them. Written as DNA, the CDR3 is TGCAGTGCTAGAGATGTACGGACATCGACCTACGAGCAGTACTTC. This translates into CSARDVRTSTYEQYF.